Listed below are T cell receptor beta chains from one sample, sequenced in a study of cytomegalovirus exposure and HLA in healthy donors. Generated by immunoSEQ multiplex PCR, the TCRdb table keeps only in-frame clones and is missing some. The sample holds roughly 180,000 clones, around 82% seen once. The sequenced material came from PBMCs. The receptors shown here come from a woman between 50 and 59 years old in good health and CMV-seropositive. CDR3s include the opening cysteine and the closing phenylalanine or tryptophan. Each record gives: D gene, J gene, CDR3 length, V gene, CDR3 protein. The D gene is left open where the match is weak.

D: -; J: TRBJ1-1; length: 15; V: TRBV15; CDR3: CATSPGWEMNTEAFF
D: -; J: TRBJ1-1; length: 15; V: TRBV9; CDR3: CASSQILGRNTEAFF
D: -; J: TRBJ1-2; length: 11; V: TRBV29-1; CDR3: CSGSGASGYTF
D: -; J: TRBJ1-1; length: 13; V: TRBV15; CDR3: CATSQGIKTEAFF
D: TRBD2; J: TRBJ2-1; length: 13; V: TRBV29-1; CDR3: CSVEWLADNEQFF
D: TRBD2; J: TRBJ2-7; length: 13; V: TRBV7-3; CDR3: CASSLRGEGEQYF
D: -; J: TRBJ1-4; length: 15; V: TRBV27; CDR3: CASSFGGRLNEKLFF
D: TRBD1; J: TRBJ2-3; length: 12; V: TRBV30; CDR3: CAWVDRGDTQYF
D: -; J: TRBJ2-7; length: 12; V: TRBV6-5; CDR3: CASKQIGSEQYF
D: -; J: TRBJ1-1; length: 14; V: TRBV18; CDR3: CASSPPEYSEEAFF
D: -; J: TRBJ2-2; length: 15; V: TRBV5-1; CDR3: CASSSPPTNTGELFF
D: TRBD1; J: TRBJ2-4; length: 16; V: TRBV10-3; CDR3: CAISESLGQGKNIQYF
D: -; J: TRBJ1-3; length: 15; V: TRBV27; CDR3: CASSLSWGEGNTIYF
D: TRBD1; J: TRBJ1-1; length: 13; V: TRBV6-8; CDR3: CASRDREHTEAFF
D: -; J: TRBJ2-4; length: 13; V: TRBV11-2; CDR3: CASSYGQPNIQYF
D: TRBD1; J: TRBJ1-1; length: 18; V: TRBV19; CDR3: CASSIRQGIKHRMTEAFF
D: -; J: TRBJ2-7; length: 11; V: TRBV7-7; CDR3: CATGNGSEQYF
D: TRBD1; J: TRBJ1-1; length: 15; V: TRBV4-1; CDR3: CASSQLRQGNTEAFF
D: TRBD1; J: TRBJ1-2; length: 14; V: TRBV9; CDR3: CASSGYRGNYGYTF
D: TRBD1; J: TRBJ2-3; length: 15; V: TRBV5-1; CDR3: CASCDRGGSTDTQYF
D: -; J: TRBJ2-7; length: 15; V: TRBV4-2; CDR3: CASSQDPNGDYEQYF
D: TRBD1; J: TRBJ1-5; length: 15; V: TRBV18; CDR3: CASSPGGTDNQPQHF
D: -; J: TRBJ2-1; length: 14; V: TRBV5-6; CDR3: CASSRQITYNEQFF
D: -; J: TRBJ1-3; length: 16; V: TRBV25-1; CDR3: CASSEYPARSGNTIYF
D: TRBD1; J: TRBJ2-7; length: 16; V: TRBV5-1; CDR3: CASSLAGTGGSYEQYF
D: -; J: TRBJ1-6; length: 13; V: TRBV30; CDR3: CAWRGGRNSPLHF
D: -; J: TRBJ1-5; length: 18; V: TRBV4-2; CDR3: CASSQAGRGGLGEQPQHF
D: -; J: TRBJ2-1; length: 15; V: TRBV4-2; CDR3: CASSSRGAAYNEQFF
D: -; J: TRBJ1-2; length: 13; V: TRBV11-2; CDR3: CASSSYRVDGYTF